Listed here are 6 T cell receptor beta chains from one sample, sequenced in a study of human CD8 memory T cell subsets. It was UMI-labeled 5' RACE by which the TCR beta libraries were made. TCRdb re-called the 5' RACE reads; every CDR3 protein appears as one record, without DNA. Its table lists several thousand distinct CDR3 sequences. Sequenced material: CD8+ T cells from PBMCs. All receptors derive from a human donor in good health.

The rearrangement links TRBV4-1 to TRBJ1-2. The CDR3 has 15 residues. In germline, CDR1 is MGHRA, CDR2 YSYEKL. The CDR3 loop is CASSQERSGGKGYTF.

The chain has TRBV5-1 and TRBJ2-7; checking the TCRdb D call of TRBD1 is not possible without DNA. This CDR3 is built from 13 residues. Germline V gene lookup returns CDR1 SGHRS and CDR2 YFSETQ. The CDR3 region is CASGHNRAYEQYF.

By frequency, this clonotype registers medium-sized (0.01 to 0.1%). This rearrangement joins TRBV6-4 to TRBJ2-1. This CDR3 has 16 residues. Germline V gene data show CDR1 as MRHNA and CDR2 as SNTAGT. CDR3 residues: CASSDSELGSYNEQFF.

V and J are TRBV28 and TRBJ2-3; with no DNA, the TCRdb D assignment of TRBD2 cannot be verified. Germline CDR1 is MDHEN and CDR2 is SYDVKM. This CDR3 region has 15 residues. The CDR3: CASSSSGTYPDTQYF. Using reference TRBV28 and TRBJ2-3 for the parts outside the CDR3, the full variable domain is DVKVTQSSRYLVKRTGEKVFLECVQDMDHENMFWYRQDPGLGLRLIYFSYDVKMKEKGDIPEGYSVSREKKERFSLILESASTNQTSMYLCASSSSGTYPDTQYFGPGTRLTVL.

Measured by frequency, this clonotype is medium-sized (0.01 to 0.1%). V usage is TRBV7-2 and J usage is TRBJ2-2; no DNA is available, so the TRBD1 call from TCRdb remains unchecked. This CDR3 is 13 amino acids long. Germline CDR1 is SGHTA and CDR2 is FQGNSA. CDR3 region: CATPLEGAGELFF.

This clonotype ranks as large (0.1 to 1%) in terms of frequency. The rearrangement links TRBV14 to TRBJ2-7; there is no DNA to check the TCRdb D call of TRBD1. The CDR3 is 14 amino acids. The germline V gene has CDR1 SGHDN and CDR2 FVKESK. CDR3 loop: CASSQVGGHNEQYF.